This record concerns one T cell receptor (beta chain) sequence. Its cognate antigen is unknown. The authors reverse transcribed about 0.5 to 1 ug RNA with random hexamers. The amplification used immunoSEQ multiplex PCR on TCR beta CDR3; it spanned 54 Vbeta and 13 Jbeta. TCRdb re-analysed the immunoSEQ multiplex PCR reads in MiXCR, keeping a single row per CDR3 protein. The data hold over 95,000 distinct CDR3 sequences, with roughly 91% observed a single time. This record belongs to a study of CD8 T cells in Susac syndrome. Study observations and caveats: As the study acknowledged, the number of individuals who were part of its TCR sequencing and HLA analysis was relatively small.

CD8+ and CD4+ blood T cells underwent TCR beta sequencing. Negative isolation was used for CD8+ and CD4+ T cells, and FACS enrichment was applied to TEMRA cells. The CDR3 covers 14 residues. The germline CDR1 and CDR2 sequences are SGHTA and FQGNSA. Trimming cost V 4 bases and J 9 bases, with 16 bases left between them. This sequence was found in a human donor in good health. This chain connects TRBV7-2 to TRBJ2-1; the D gene is possibly TRBD1 (6 bases). Sequenced input: CD4+ T cells from PBMCs. For the CDR3, the DNA is TGTGCCAGCAGCTCCGGACAGACCCCGGGTGAGCAGTTCTTC. Translating it yields CASSSGQTPGEQFF.